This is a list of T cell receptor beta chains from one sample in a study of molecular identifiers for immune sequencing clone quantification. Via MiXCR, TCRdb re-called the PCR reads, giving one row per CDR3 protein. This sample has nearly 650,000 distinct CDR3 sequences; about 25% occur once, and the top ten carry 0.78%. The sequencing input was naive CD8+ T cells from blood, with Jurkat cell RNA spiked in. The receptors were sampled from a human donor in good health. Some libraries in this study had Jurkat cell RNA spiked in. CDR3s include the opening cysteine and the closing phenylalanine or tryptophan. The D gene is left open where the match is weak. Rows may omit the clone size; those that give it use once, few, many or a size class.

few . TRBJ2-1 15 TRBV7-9 TGTGCCAGCAGCCCCCCTAAGGGCGGCTACAATGAGCAGTTCTTC CASSPPKGGYNEQFF
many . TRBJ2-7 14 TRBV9 TGTGCCAGCAGCCCAAACGACCTCTCCTACGAGCAGTACTTC CASSPNDLSYEQYF
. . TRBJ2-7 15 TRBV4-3 TGCGCCAGCAGCCAAGAACGGGCAGGGCTTTACGAGCAGTACTTC CASSQERAGLYEQYF
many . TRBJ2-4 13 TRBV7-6 TGTGCCAGCAGCTTGGGGAACACAGGTATTCAGTACTTC CASSLGNTGIQYF
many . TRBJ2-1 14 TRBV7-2 TGTGCCAGCAGCTCCCCGGGGCCCGGGGAGGAGCAGTTCTTC CASSSPGPGEEQFF
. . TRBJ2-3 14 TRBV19 TGTGCCAGTAGTGTCGGGGGCAGAGCAGATACGCAGTATTTT CASSVGGRADTQYF
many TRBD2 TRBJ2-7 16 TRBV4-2 TGTGCCAGCAGCCAAGAAGATACTAGCGGGATCTACGAGCAGTACTTC CASSQEDTSGIYEQYF
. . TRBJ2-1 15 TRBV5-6 TGTGCCAGCAGCTTGGACGGGGGGCCTTACAATGAGCAGTTCTTC CASSLDGGPYNEQFF
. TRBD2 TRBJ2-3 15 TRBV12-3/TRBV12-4 TGTGCCAGCAGTTTCAGCGGGGGGGGGCGGGATACGCAGTATTTT CASSFSGGGRDTQYF
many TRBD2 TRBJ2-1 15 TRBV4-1 TGCGCCAGCAGCCAAGCTAGCGGGGGGGCAAATGAGCAGTTCTTC CASSQASGGANEQFF
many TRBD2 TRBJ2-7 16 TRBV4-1 TGCGCCAGCAGCCAAATCTTAACTAGCGGGAGTCGGGAGCAGTACTTC CASSQILTSGSREQYF
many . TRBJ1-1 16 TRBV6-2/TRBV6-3 TGTGCCAGCAGGCATCCGCCTCAGGGGATCGGGACTGAAGCTTTCTTT CASRHPPQGIGTEAFF
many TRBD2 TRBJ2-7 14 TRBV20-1 TGCAGTGCTAGTCCCCTAGCGGGGGGCTACGAGCAGTACTTC CSASPLAGGYEQYF
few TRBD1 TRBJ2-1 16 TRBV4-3 TGCGCCAGCAGCCTATACAGGGGGAGCTCCTACAATGAGCAGTTCTTC CASSLYRGSSYNEQFF
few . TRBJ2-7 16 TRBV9 TGTGCCAGCTCCGGTGGGGGAGGAGGGGGGCATTACGAGCAGTACTTC CASSGGGGGGHYEQYF
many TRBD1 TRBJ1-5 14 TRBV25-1 TGTGCCAGCTCCGGGACAGGGGGCAACCAGCCCCAGCATTTT CASSGTGGNQPQHF
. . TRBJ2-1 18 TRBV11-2 TGTGCCAGCAGCTTAGATCGGGTAGGGCAGGGAGCGTACAATGAGCAGTTCTTC CASSLDRVGQGAYNEQFF
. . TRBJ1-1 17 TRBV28 TGTGCCAGCAGTTTGCGTATGGGACGGGGACAGAACACTGAAGCTTTCTTT CASSLRMGRGQNTEAFF
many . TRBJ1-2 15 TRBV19 TGTGCCAGCCGGACAGCGACAAGATCTAACTATGGCTACACCTTC CASRTATRSNYGYTF
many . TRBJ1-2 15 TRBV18 TGTGCCAGCTCACCACCTTACGGAGATAACTATGGCTACACCTTC CASSPPYGDNYGYTF
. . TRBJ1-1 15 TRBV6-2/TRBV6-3 TGTGCCAGCAGTTACACGGACACCATGAACACTGAAGCTTTATTT CASSYTDTMNTEALF
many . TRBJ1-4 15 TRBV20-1 TGCAGTGCTAGAGCAAGGGATAGATCTAATGAAAAACTGTTTTTT CSARARDRSNEKLFF
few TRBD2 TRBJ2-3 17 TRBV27 TGTGCCAGCAGTACCCTCGGACTAGCGGGGAGCACAGATACGCAGTATTTT CASSTLGLAGSTDTQYF
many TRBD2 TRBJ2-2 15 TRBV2 TGTGCCAGCAGAAAATCGGGGGGGCCGTCCGGGGAGCTGTTTTTT CASRKSGGPSGELFF
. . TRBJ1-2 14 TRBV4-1 TGCGCCAGCAGCCAAGTCGAACAGGGTTATGGCTACACCTTC CASSQVEQGYGYTF